This note documents a single TCR beta chain sequence. The antigen is undetermined. These data come from a study of T cell responses to AZD1222 COVID-19 vaccine. Study-level findings and limits: Vaccine-related CD4 TCRs covered spike, predominating at 160-218 and 743-854. A mostly white British donor set with more females was recruited, and clonal diversity was possibly underestimated.

TCRdb's copy holds only in-frame clones and misses some; the assay was immunoSEQ multiplex PCR. This table holds around 100,000 clones, 65% to 90% found once. Germline V gene sequence: CDR1 WNHNN, CDR2 SYGVQD (reference sequence). With V trimmed by 2 bases and J by 1 base, 2 bases remained unmatched. The CDR3 is made up of 14 amino acids. Specimen: peripheral blood, collected on day 0 of AZD1222 vaccination. V gene TRBV10-1 combines with J gene TRBJ2-7; 7 bases fit TRBD2. This TCR was sampled from an adult in good health. CDR3 amino acids: CASSEVAGSYEQYF. The CDR3 DNA is TGCGCCAGCAGTGAGGTAGCGGGTTCCTACGAGCAGTACTTC.